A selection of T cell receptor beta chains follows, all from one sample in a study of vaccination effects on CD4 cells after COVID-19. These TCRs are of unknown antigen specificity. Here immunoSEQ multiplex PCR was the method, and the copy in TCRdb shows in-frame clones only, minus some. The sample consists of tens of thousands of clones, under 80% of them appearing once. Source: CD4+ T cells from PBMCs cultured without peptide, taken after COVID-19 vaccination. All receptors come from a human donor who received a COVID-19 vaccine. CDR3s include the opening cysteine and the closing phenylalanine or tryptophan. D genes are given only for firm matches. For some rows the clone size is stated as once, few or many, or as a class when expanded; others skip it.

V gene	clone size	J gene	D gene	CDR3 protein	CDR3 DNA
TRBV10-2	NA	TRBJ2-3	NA	CAIRRRGEVADTQYF	TGCGCCATCAGAAGGAGAGGGGAGGTGGCAGATACGCAGTATTTT
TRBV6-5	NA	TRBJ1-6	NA	CASTMIAGQSPLHF	TGTGCCAGCACCATGATAGCAGGGCAATCACCCCTCCACTTT
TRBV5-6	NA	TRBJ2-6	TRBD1	CASNLPGQGFSGANVLTF	TGTGCCAGCAACCTTCCGGGACAGGGTTTTTCTGGGGCCAACGTCCTGACTTTC
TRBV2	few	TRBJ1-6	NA	CASRLGTANSPLHF	TGTGCCAGCAGACTCGGGACGGCAAATTCACCCCTCCACTTT
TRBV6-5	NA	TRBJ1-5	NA	CASRFYSNQPQHF	TGTGCCAGCAGATTCTATAGCAATCAGCCCCAGCATTTT
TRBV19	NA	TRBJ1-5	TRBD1	CASSRTQGAGQPQHF	TGTGCCAGTAGTCGAACACAGGGGGCTGGGCAGCCCCAGCATTTT
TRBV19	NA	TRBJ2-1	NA	CASSKFSLVNNEQFF	TGTGCCAGTAGTAAGTTTTCCCTAGTAAACAATGAGCAGTTCTTC
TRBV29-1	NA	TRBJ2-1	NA	CSVDGNNEQFF	TGCAGCGTTGACGGAAACAATGAGCAGTTCTTC
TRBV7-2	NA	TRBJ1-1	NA	CASSRRGGGGTEAFF	TGTGCCAGCAGCCGGCGAGGGGGGGGAGGCACTGAAGCTTTCTTT
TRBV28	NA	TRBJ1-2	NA	CASSLSAGYNYGYTF	TGTGCCAGCAGTTTATCGGCAGGGTATAACTATGGCTACACCTTC
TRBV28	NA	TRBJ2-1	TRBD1	CASGTGDRDEQFF	TGTGCCAGCGGAACAGGGGATAGGGATGAGCAGTTCTTC
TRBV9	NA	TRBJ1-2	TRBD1	CASRKQGTNYGYTF	TGTGCCAGCAGAAAACAGGGGACTAACTATGGCTACACCTTC
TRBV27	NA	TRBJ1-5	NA	CASSFISPPGNQPQHF	TGTGCCAGCAGTTTTATCTCCCCCCCCGGCAATCAGCCCCAGCATTTT
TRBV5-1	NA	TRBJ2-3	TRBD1	CASSFQGAVTDTQYF	TGCGCCAGCAGCTTTCAGGGGGCTGTCACAGATACGCAGTATTTT
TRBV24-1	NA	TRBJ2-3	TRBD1	CATSDRQGARSTDTQYF	TGTGCCACCAGTGATAGGCAGGGGGCCAGAAGCACAGATACGCAGTATTTT
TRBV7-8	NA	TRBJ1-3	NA	CASSYVGAWSIYF	TGTGCCAGCAGTTATGTGGGGGCTTGGTCCATATATTTT
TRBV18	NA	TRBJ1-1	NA	CASSLQANTEAFF	TGTGCCAGCTCACTACAGGCGAACACTGAAGCTTTCTTT
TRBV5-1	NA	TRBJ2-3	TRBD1	CASSPQGAGTDTQYF	TGCGCCAGCAGCCCTCAGGGGGCAGGCACAGATACGCAGTATTTT
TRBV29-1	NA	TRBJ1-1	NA	CSVDTLWTEAFF	TGCAGCGTTGATACGTTATGGACTGAAGCTTTCTTT
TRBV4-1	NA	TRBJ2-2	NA	CASRQTRGGDTGELFF	TGCGCCAGCAGACAAACGAGGGGAGGCGACACCGGGGAGCTGTTTTTT
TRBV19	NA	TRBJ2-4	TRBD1	CASSKGTGDGKNIQYF	TGTGCCAGTAGCAAAGGGACAGGGGATGGCAAAAACATTCAGTACTTC
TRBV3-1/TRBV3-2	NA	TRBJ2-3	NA	CASSQGGARGSTQYF	TGTGCCAGCAGCCAAGGGGGGGCCCGAGGATCTACGCAGTATTTT
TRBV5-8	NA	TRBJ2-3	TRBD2	CASPSTSEADTQYF	TGTGCCAGCCCGTCGACTAGCGAAGCGGATACGCAGTATTTT
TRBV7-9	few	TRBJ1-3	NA	CASSLGRTPFSGNTIYF	TGTGCCAGCAGCTTAGGCAGGACCCCCTTCTCTGGAAACACCATATATTTT
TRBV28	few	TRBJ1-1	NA	CASSLRTPTEAFF	TGTGCCAGCAGCCTTCGGACCCCCACTGAAGCTTTCTTT
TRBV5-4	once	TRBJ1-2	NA	CASSRTGMDYGYTF	TGTGCCAGCAGCCGTACAGGGATGGACTATGGCTACACCTTC
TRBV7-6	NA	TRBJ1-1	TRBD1	CASSLSGQGARTEAFF	TGTGCCAGCAGCTTATCGGGACAGGGGGCAAGGACTGAAGCTTTCTTT
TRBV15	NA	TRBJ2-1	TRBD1	CATMIPGQGKNEQFF	TGTGCCACCATGATTCCGGGACAGGGTAAAAATGAGCAGTTCTTC
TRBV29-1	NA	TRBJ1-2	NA	CSVPPQGGGGGYTF	TGCAGCGTCCCTCCCCAGGGCGGGGGTGGTGGCTACACCTTC
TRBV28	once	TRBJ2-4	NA	CASSLLGASIGNIQYF	TGTGCCAGCAGTTTATTGGGCGCTTCCATCGGGAACATTCAGTACTTC
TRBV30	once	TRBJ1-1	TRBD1	CAWTERTDRVSAFF	TGTGCCTGGACCGAACGAACCGACAGGGTGTCAGCTTTCTTT
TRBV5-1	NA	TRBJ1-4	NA	CASSLGGLGEKLFF	TGCGCCAGCAGCTTGGGGGGGCTGGGGGAAAAACTGTTTTTT
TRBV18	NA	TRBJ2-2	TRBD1	CASSPGTANTGELFF	TGTGCCAGCTCACCTGGGACAGCGAACACCGGGGAGCTGTTTTTT
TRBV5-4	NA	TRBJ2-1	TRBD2	CASSLASGGGSYNEQFF	TGTGCCAGCAGCTTAGCTAGTGGCGGGGGATCCTACAATGAGCAGTTCTTC
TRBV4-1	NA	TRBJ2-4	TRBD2	CASSHGTSGGRIQYF	TGCGCCAGCAGCCACGGGACTAGCGGGGGCCGGATTCAGTACTTC
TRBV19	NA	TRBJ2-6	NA	CASSIGHFSGANVLTF	TGTGCCAGTAGTATCGGACATTTCTCTGGGGCCAACGTCCTGACTTTC
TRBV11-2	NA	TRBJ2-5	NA	CASSLVAVPQKMGETQYF	TGTGCCAGCAGCTTAGTGGCCGTGCCCCAGAAAATGGGGGAGACCCAGTACTTC
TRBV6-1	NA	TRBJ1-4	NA	CASSKARGLANEKLFF	TGTGCCAGCAGTAAAGCCCGTGGGCTGGCTAATGAAAAACTGTTTTTT